What follows describes a single TCR beta chain. Its target is unknown. The data belong to a study of beta chain features in type 1 diabetes. Study-level points and caveats: The study found fewer insertions and more deletions at VDJ junctions in type 1 diabetes patients. Patients with Type 1 diabetes showed moderately but significantly shorter TCRB CDR3s in all four CD4+ subsets. In the patient group, naive, central memory and Treg TCRB repertoires seemed more alike than in the healthy donor group.

The length of the CDR3 is 14 residues. The ends were cut back, 2 bases at V and 4 bases at J, with 9 bases in the middle. The V gene's germline CDR1 is SGHAT and CDR2 FQNNGV. Expressed TCRB transcripts were sequenced after all isolated RNA was converted to cDNA. Measured with immunoSEQ multiplex PCR; TCRdb has only the in-frame clones, and not every one. This table holds approximately 130,000 clones, around 15% found once. Based on CD45RO/CCR7/CD25/CD127/CD95/CD27, CD4+ regulatory, stem cell-like memory, naive and central memory cells were sorted. The source material was central memory CD4+ T cells from blood. This sequence was found in a man aged 18 to 30 with type 1 diabetes. V usage is TRBV11-2 and J usage is TRBJ2-1; D remains ambiguous. The CDR3, as DNA: TGTGCCAGCAGCTTAATACCTCATTACAATGAGCAGTTCTTC. Protein product: CASSLIPHYNEQFF.